This is a list of T cell receptor beta chains from one sample in a study of shared clonotypes between healthy human individuals. The table came from immunoSEQ multiplex PCR; TCRdb's copy has only in-frame clones and leaves some out. Counted here are about 500,000 clones, approximately 77% occurring once; the ten biggest clones make up around 13%. The source material was PBMCs. These receptors originate from a woman between 40 and 50 years old in good health. Some clones in this sample may be carry-over from other donors' samples. CDR3s include the opening cysteine and the closing phenylalanine or tryptophan. Each record gives: CDR3 DNA, CDR3 protein, D gene, clone size, J gene, V gene. D genes are given only for firm matches. Size is stated for part of the rows, as once, few or many counts, or as a class when the clone is expanded.

TGTGCCAGTAGGGGACAGATCGATCAGCCCCAGCATTTT,CASRGQIDQPQHF,TRBD1,.,TRBJ1-5,TRBV19
TGTGCCAGCAGCCGGGACACAAATCAGCCCCAGCATTTT,CASSRDTNQPQHF,.,many,TRBJ1-5,TRBV7-2
TGCGCCAGCAACCCCCCGGACAGAACCTACGAGCAGTACTTC,CASNPPDRTYEQYF,.,.,TRBJ2-7,TRBV5-1
TGTGCCAGCAGTGGCGGCCGGCGGGAGGGAGAGACCCAGTACTTC,CASSGGRREGETQYF,TRBD2,few,TRBJ2-5,TRBV2
TGTGCCAGCAGCGTTACAGGGGGCGACACTGAAGCTTTCTTT,CASSVTGGDTEAFF,TRBD1,.,TRBJ1-1,TRBV7-3
TGTGCCAGCAGAACAGGGGCCCGAGCAGGCGAGCAGTACTTC,CASRTGARAGEQYF,TRBD1,.,TRBJ2-7,TRBV28
TGTGCCAGCAGTTTACGGAGGGGACTTCCTAACTATGGCTACACCTTC,CASSLRRGLPNYGYTF,.,.,TRBJ1-2,TRBV27
TGTGCCTGGTGGCGGACTACCCAGGTGTTAGATACGCAGTATTTT,CAWWRTTQVLDTQYF,.,few,TRBJ2-3,TRBV30
TGTGCCTTCCTTCCGGGACAGACCTATGGCTACACCTTC,CAFLPGQTYGYTF,TRBD1,few,TRBJ1-2,TRBV30
TGTGCCAGCAGTAACTATGTAGTGGCTCTGTTTTTT,CASSNYVVALFF,.,few,TRBJ1-4,TRBV28
TGTGCCAGCAGTATCGCCGGACAGAGCTCTGGAAACACCATATATTTT,CASSIAGQSSGNTIYF,.,many,TRBJ1-3,TRBV28
TGTGCCTGGAGTGCAACCGGTTATTTGGATGGCTACACCTTC,CAWSATGYLDGYTF,.,.,TRBJ1-2,TRBV30
TGTGCCAGCAGTTTACCCGGGTCAACAGATACGCAGTATTTT,CASSLPGSTDTQYF,.,once,TRBJ2-3,TRBV7-2
TGTGCCAGCAGTAAAACGACTGAACCCTCCGGGGAGCTGTTTTTT,CASSKTTEPSGELFF,.,many,TRBJ2-2,TRBV6-5
TGTGCCACCGCTGGAGCGGGAGGTAGGAATGAGCAGTTCTTC,CATAGAGGRNEQFF,TRBD2,.,TRBJ2-1,TRBV6-6
TGTGCCAGCAGGAGCCTGAGTGGCGGGATGACGTGGGAGCAGTACTTC,CASRSLSGGMTWEQYF,.,.,TRBJ2-7,TRBV11-2
TGTGCCAGCAGTTTCGAGCGGGAGGCCTACGAGCAGTACTTC,CASSFEREAYEQYF,TRBD2,.,TRBJ2-7,TRBV27
TGTGCCAGCACCGTCCGGGACAGCAGCTCCTACGAGCAGTACTTC,CASTVRDSSSYEQYF,TRBD1,.,TRBJ2-7,TRBV28
TGTGCCAGCCGATCTGGGGCCAACGTCCTGACTTTC,CASRSGANVLTF,.,.,TRBJ2-6,TRBV11-2
TGTGCCAGCTCACCGGAGGGCGGGGAGCTGTTTTTT,CASSPEGGELFF,.,.,TRBJ2-2,TRBV18
TGTGCCAGCGGTCGGTCCCACACCGAAGATACGCAGTATTTT,CASGRSHTEDTQYF,.,.,TRBJ2-3,TRBV7-2
TGTGCCAGCAGCTTCGGGGGTCAAGAGACCCAGTACTTC,CASSFGGQETQYF,.,.,TRBJ2-5,TRBV5-4
TGTGCCAGCAGCGGGGGGGTCGTAGGGAACTACAATGAGCAGTTCTTC,CASSGGVVGNYNEQFF,TRBD2,.,TRBJ2-1,TRBV2
TGCGCCAGCAGCCAAGATGGGCAGGGGGCTTTGGAGACCCAGTACTTC,CASSQDGQGALETQYF,TRBD1,once,TRBJ2-5,TRBV4-1
TGTGCCATCAGTGAGTCCCAGGGTGGTAATGAAAAACTGTTTTTT,CAISESQGGNEKLFF,.,.,TRBJ1-4,TRBV10-3
TGTGCCAGCAGCTTAGATACAGGGGTCTGGACGCGTTCCTACAATGAGCAGTTCTTC,CASSLDTGVWTRSYNEQFF,TRBD1,.,TRBJ2-1,TRBV7-8
TGCGCCAGCAGCCAACTACTTTCCGAGACCCAGTACTTC,CASSQLLSETQYF,.,.,TRBJ2-5,TRBV4-1
TGTGCCAGCAGTTTAAAGGGGCGGGAGGGGGGTTACGAGCAGTACTTC,CASSLKGREGGYEQYF,TRBD2,.,TRBJ2-7,TRBV27
TGTGCCAGCAGTCCGGTACAGGGGATCCTTACTTTTAATGAGCAGTACTTC,CASSPVQGILTFNEQYF,TRBD1,.,TRBJ2-7,TRBV28
TGTGCCAGCAGCTTAAGACAGGGGGATTACGAGCAGTACTTC,CASSLRQGDYEQYF,TRBD1,.,TRBJ2-7,TRBV7-6
TGTGCCTGGACCCACGACTATGGCTACACCTTC,CAWTHDYGYTF,.,.,TRBJ1-2,TRBV30
TGTGCCAGCAGTCAGGCGGCGGTCACAGATACGCAGTATTTT,CASSQAAVTDTQYF,.,.,TRBJ2-3,TRBV7-3
TGTGCCAGCAGCCCAAACAGGGGCGCCTCCTACGAGCAGTACTTC,CASSPNRGASYEQYF,TRBD1,.,TRBJ2-7,TRBV4-2
TGTGCCACCACGGCTAGCGGTAGCTCCTACGAGCAGTACTTC,CATTASGSSYEQYF,TRBD2,.,TRBJ2-7,TRBV10-3
TGTGCCAGCCTCCCTCCTCCCCCGGCTAGCGGGCTCTACGAGCAGTACTTC,CASLPPPPASGLYEQYF,TRBD2,.,TRBJ2-7,TRBV28
TGTGCCAGCAAAATGCAGGGAGAAACCGGGGAGCTGTTTTTT,CASKMQGETGELFF,.,.,TRBJ2-2,TRBV25-1
TGTGCCAGCAGTTTCGGGGAAGGGGTTGGCTACACCTTC,CASSFGEGVGYTF,.,.,TRBJ1-2,TRBV6-5
TGCGCCAGCAGCCTCCAGGGGTCTGGCTACACCTTC,CASSLQGSGYTF,.,.,TRBJ1-2,TRBV4-3
TGTGCCTGGAGTCCGCTCCCAAACACTGAAGCTTTCTTT,CAWSPLPNTEAFF,.,once,TRBJ1-1,TRBV30
TGTGCCAGCAGCCCACAGACAGCTTCTGAAGCTTTCTTT,CASSPQTASEAFF,.,many,TRBJ1-1,TRBV9
TGTGCCAGCAGTCTGAACACTGAAGCTTTCTTT,CASSLNTEAFF,.,.,TRBJ1-1,TRBV7-9
TGTGCCAGCAGTGACAAGGGCGGGAGCACAGATACGCAGTATTTT,CASSDKGGSTDTQYF,.,.,TRBJ2-3,TRBV6-4
TGTGCCAGCAGTTCCCCCGGGACAACCTACAATGAGCAGTTCTTC,CASSSPGTTYNEQFF,.,.,TRBJ2-1,TRBV28
TGTGCCAGCAGCGTAGGAGGGGGTATGAACACTGAAGCTTTCTTT,CASSVGGGMNTEAFF,.,.,TRBJ1-1,TRBV9
TGTGCCAGCAGCAACGCCGGGACAGGGACCCATGAGCAGTTCTTC,CASSNAGTGTHEQFF,TRBD1,.,TRBJ2-1,TRBV28
TGCGCCAGCAGTGAAACAGGGGGCTACGAGCAGTACTTC,CASSETGGYEQYF,TRBD1,.,TRBJ2-7,TRBV10-1
TGTGCCAGCAGCTTAGTTTCTGGGCGGAGGGACTCCTACAATGAGCAGTTCTTC,CASSLVSGRRDSYNEQFF,.,.,TRBJ2-1,TRBV7-2
TGTGCCAGCAGTTCATGGGACACAGATACGCAGTATTTT,CASSSWDTDTQYF,.,.,TRBJ2-3,TRBV9
TGCAGCGTTGAAGGGACAGACACAGATACGCAGTATTTT,CSVEGTDTDTQYF,.,.,TRBJ2-3,TRBV29-1